This TCR beta chain was sequenced in a study of shared T cell receptors in the human thymus (dated by TCRdb to the early 2020s). For the study in its entirety: The study examined how self-reactive, shared T-cell receptor alpha chains are generated in the human thymus.

A word on this clone: No cognate antigen has been identified for it. No clone much larger than this one lies a single base away; base qualities are absent.

The library was generated by the immunoSEQ multiplex PCR assay. What TCRdb holds here is the immuneACCESS table cut down to in-frame rearrangements. Part of the clones is not present; checked against another copy, under half of the missing clones reflect an unresolved V gene, and the others are unexplained. The sample table records 600,000 or so clones; about 87% of these occur just once. Roughly 0.0087% of the sample belongs to the ten largest clones. Deletion took 4 bases off V and 8 bases off J, with a span of 18 bases between the germline ends. The CDR3 covers 15 residues, taking in both the cysteine and the phenylalanine. Only the CDR3 part of the read is kept: 45 bases, read in frame from the first base. The germline V gene specifies SGHRS as CDR1 and YFSETQ as CDR2. The same data also went into a second study, on human thymus T cells. According to the second study: In Finland, the donors were immunologically healthy infants who were having open corrective cardiac surgery for congenital heart defects. Thymus tissue was obtained as surgical resects removed during corrective cardiac surgery. V and J gene segment usage appeared biased in both thymic and peripheral blood repertoires. The related research found that thymic TCR repertoires overlapped highly between unrelated individuals. TCR alpha and beta repertoires from seven to nine infant thymus samples and a few related peripheral blood samples were characterized in the study. Donor ages ranging from about 7 to 250 days were recorded, and 5 to 7 male and a couple of female infants were included in the cohort. Thymocytes were released mechanically from tissue and stored at -70 °C as pellets of roughly 9.5-32 million cells. Genomic DNA was extracted from frozen cell pellets with a QIAsymphony instrument. Using the immunoSEQ multiplex PCR assay, the TCRB and TCRAD loci were amplified from a standardized quantity of quality-controlled genomic DNA. The amplicons spanned the V(D)J region and were long enough to cover the CDR3 and allow V and J genes to be identified. Amplicon sequencing was performed on an Illumina platform through the commercial immunoSEQ service. Primer bias and sequencing errors were corrected as previously described, and TCRAD and TCRB definitions were based on the IMGT database. The repertoires were analysed using immunoSEQ Analyzer 3.0 and VDJTools for basic statistics, V/J segment usage, diversity estimates, rarefaction and pairwise overlap. Chao1, ChaoE, Efron-Thisted, Shannon and inverse Simpson indices were used to estimate diversity, which was also estimated on datasets down-sampled to the smallest sample. Repertoire overlap used strict matching of CDR3 nucleotide sequence, V gene and J gene, with Jaccard-based multidimensional scaling clustering. On average, about 800,000 unique TCRB clonotypes were obtained from thymus samples, compared with 80,000 to 85,000 from blood samples.

The receptor was isolated from a boy younger than two with a congenital heart defect. Donor details come from another sample of the same person, matched by shared clones. Recombination joined TRBV5-1 with TRBJ1-4; confidence is insufficient to name the D gene. Sample: thymocytes. The nucleotide sequence is given as TGCGCCAGCAGCCTTGGAACGAAGGAGGAGGAAAAACTGTTTTTT. Its product reads: CASSLGTKEEEKLFF.